Below are 9 T cell receptor beta chains sequenced from a single sample in a study of blood T cell repertoires in COVID-19. The table came from immunoSEQ multiplex PCR; TCRdb's copy has only in-frame clones and leaves some out. Here the sample spans under 300,000 clones, around 89% being singletons. The specimen sequenced was PBMCs or T cells enriched from blood (not recorded which). The receptors come from a woman between 18 and 29 years old who had recovered from COVID-19.

V and J are TRBV5-6 and TRBJ2-3; 14 bases agree with TRBD2. With V trimmed by 3 bases and J by 0 bases, 6 bases remained unmatched. The CDR3 loop spans 18 amino acids. Germline lookup yields CDR1 SGHDT and CDR2 YYEEEE. The DNA of the CDR3 is TGTGCCAGCAGCTCAATCGGACTAGCGGGGGGTAGCACAGATACGCAGTATTTT. The encoded protein is CASSSIGLAGGSTDTQYF.

This clone was recorded once. V is TRBV4-1 and J is TRBJ1-5; 8 nucleotides line up with TRBD1. Unmatched junction bases numbered 7, after V lost 2 bases and J lost 7 bases. The germline V gene has CDR1 MGHRA and CDR2 YSYEKL. This CDR3 comprises 15 residues. CDR3 sequence reads: CASSQYAGGEQPQHF. The CDR3 coding sequence is TGCGCCAGCAGCCAATATGCAGGGGGCGAACAGCCCCAGCATTTT.

The chain employs TRBV28 and TRBJ1-6, with TRBD1 matching 8 bases. The CDR3 consists of 15 residues. V dropped 7 bases and J dropped 6; count of bases not matched to a gene: 8. CDR1 and CDR2 (germline): MDHEN, SYDVKM. The CDR3 reads CASNWGTGINSPLHF. CDR3 coding DNA: TGTGCCAGCAATTGGGGGACAGGAATTAATTCACCCCTCCACTTT.

This clone has just one count. The rearrangement joins TRBV7-6 to TRBJ1-4; D not resolved. Trimming took 1 base from V and 7 from J, leaving 13 bases between them. Germline lookup yields CDR1 SGHVS and CDR2 FNYEAQ. CDR3 length: 15 amino acids. This CDR3 reads CASSLERQVVEKLFF. Here the CDR3 DNA reads TGTGCCAGCAGCTTAGAGCGGCAGGTTGTTGAAAAACTGTTTTTT. The variable domain in full, completed from reference TRBV7-6 and TRBJ1-4, reads GAGVSQSPRYKVTKRGQDVALRCDPISGHVSLYWYRQALGQGPEFLTYFNYEAQQDKSGLPNDRFSAERPEGSISTLTIQRTEQRDSAMYRCASSLERQVVEKLFFGSGTQLSVL.

This chain uses TRBV5-1 with TRBJ1-3, with a tentative D call TRBD1 (6 bases). Germline lookup yields CDR1 SGHRS and CDR2 YFSETQ. The length of the CDR3 is 15 residues. V lost 0 bases and J lost 3, with 10 bases in between. Here the CDR3 DNA reads TGCGCCAGCAGCTTGGCCGGACAGAGTGGAAACACCATATATTTT. It encodes CASSLAGQSGNTIYF.

This clone was picked up a small number of times. The chain combines TRBV6-5 with TRBJ2-6; possibly TRBD1 for D (5 bases). Germline CDR1 reads MNHEY; CDR2 reads SVGAGI. The V gene lost 0 bases and the J gene lost 3 bases, with 9 bases spanning the gap. This CDR3 comprises 16 residues. The CDR3 protein is CASSYSRGSGANVLTF. The CDR3 region has the DNA TGTGCCAGCAGTTACTCAAGGGGAAGTGGGGCCAACGTCCTGACTTTC.

The chain recombines TRBV3-1 (or the pseudogene TRBV3-2) with TRBJ1-6, with 7 bases matching TRBD1. The CDR3 extends over 17 amino acids. Trimming removed 3 bases from V and 8 bases from J; junction bases left unmatched: 13. Per the germline V gene, CDR1 is LGHDT and CDR2 is YNNKEL (reference sequence). The CDR3 nucleotides read TGTGCCAGCAGCCACGAAAAAGGGGGACAGATACATTCACCCCTCCACTTT. It encodes CASSHEKGGQIHSPLHF.

The chain combines TRBV6-4 with TRBJ2-3; 12 bases are shared with TRBD2. This CDR3 region has 17 residues. V trimming: 2 bases; J trimming: 0 bases; junction bases outside the gene matches: 3. CDR1 MRHNA and CDR2 SNTAGT come from the germline V gene. CDR3 DNA: TGTGCCAGCAGTGACCTAGCGGGGGGGACTAGCACAGATACGCAGTATTTT. It encodes CASSDLAGGTSTDTQYF.

This rearrangement joins TRBV29-1 to TRBJ2-7; D possibly corresponds to TRBD2 (6 bases). The CDR3 length is 16 residues. CDR1 and CDR2 from the germline V gene are SQVTM and ANQGSEA. V lost 3 bases and J lost 1, with 19 bases in between. The CDR3 region has the DNA TGCAGCGTTGATTCGGGGGTGGGATGGGATTCCTACGAGCAGTACTTC. Translation: CSVDSGVGWDSYEQYF.